The 2 T cell receptor beta chains below all came from one sample that was sequenced in a study of PD-1 blockade in mismatch repair-deficient tumors (dated by TCRdb to the late 2010s). Library prep was done by the immunoSEQ multiplex PCR assay. Entries here come from immuneACCESS through TCRdb and include only in-frame sequences with V and J called. Some clones fail to appear in such tables; in the studies checked, an unresolved V gene covers under half of the shortfall, and the cause of the remainder is unknown. The sample records approximately 50,000 clones, around 80% of which are singletons. In total, the top ten clones hold more than 2.5% of the sample. The specimen comprised peripheral blood, sampled 4 weeks after starting pembrolizumab. All receptors come from an adult with mismatch repair-deficient cancer.

The CDR3, as DNA: TGTGCCTACCAATTTGACAGGGGACGAGAGACCCAGTACTTC. The encoded protein is CAYQFDRGRETQYF. The V and J genes are TRBV30 and TRBJ2-5; 8 bases are a match to TRBD1. This CDR3 is built from 14 residues. Trimming removed 7 bases from V and 4 bases from J; junction bases left unmatched: 11. Germline lookup yields CDR1 GTSNPN and CDR2 SVGIG (reference sequence).

The chain uses TRBV4-1 and TRBJ2-3; D is uncertain. The CDR3 has 14 amino acids. The V gene lost 1 base and the J gene lost 0 bases, with 5 bases spanning the gap. CDR1 and CDR2 (germline): MGHRA, YSYEKL. The CDR3 protein is CASSQGPSTDTQYF. The DNA of the CDR3 is TGCGCCAGCAGCCAAGGGCCGAGCACAGATACGCAGTATTTT.